This T cell receptor beta chain was profiled in a study of Ad26.COV2.S vaccination and SARS-CoV-2 variants. General study results and limits: Individuals receiving vaccine had higher spike-specific TCR breadth than placebo recipients did.

Treatment here: roughly 18 received Ad26.COV2.S at low or high dose, single or two shots; about 5 received placebo; per-sample allocation not given. Samples came from day 63 after the first vaccine or placebo injection. Some clones are missing from TCRdb's copy, which holds only in-frame ones; the method was immunoSEQ multiplex PCR. The data contain hundreds of thousands of clones, roughly 90% of them singletons. The germline V and J ends were trimmed by 3 bases and 3 bases, with 14 bases remaining between them. The CDR3 is made up of 14 amino acids. Germline CDR1 and CDR2: GTSNPN and SVGIG (reference sequence). Details on this clone: As yet, its antigen is unknown.

The chain combines TRBV30 with TRBJ1-2, with a possible D match to TRBD1 (5 bases). Sample: peripheral blood, taken in a trial of Ad26.COV2.S vaccine versus placebo. The TCR sequence derives from a person aged 18 to 65 who received the Ad26.COV2.S COVID-19 vaccine or a placebo. The CDR3 DNA sequence: TGTGCCTGGAGCGGGACCACCCTACACTATGGCTACACCTTC. Translation gives CAWSGTTLHYGYTF.